The present T cell receptor beta chain was sequenced within a study of vaccination effects on CD4 cells after COVID-19. Trimming took 0 bases from V and 4 from J, leaving 18 bases between them. Germline CDR1 and CDR2: SEHNR and FQNEAQ (reference sequence). The CDR3 consists of 17 residues. The repertoire was sequenced with immunoSEQ multiplex PCR; TCRdb's copy has only in-frame clones and lacks some. This table holds approximately 38,000 clones, approximately 70% found once. This clone was seen once. The antigen is unknown. CD4+ T cell isolation took place after less than 13 days of culture. The participants, recipients of two vaccine doses, got either BNT162b2 or mRNA-1273. Each vaccine recipient was nucleocapsid antibody negative and had no prior SARS-CoV-2 infection.

V usage is TRBV7-9 and J usage is TRBJ2-5; D is possibly TRBD1 (6 bases). The specimen comprised CD4+ T cells from PBMCs cultured without peptide, sampled after COVID-19 vaccination. This clonotype was sampled from a human donor who received a COVID-19 vaccine. CDR3 region: CASSLAVQGVGRETQYF. CDR3 nucleotide sequence: TGTGCCAGCAGCTTAGCGGTACAGGGTGTGGGACGAGAGACCCAGTACTTC.